What follows are 26 T cell receptor delta chains derived from one specimen sequenced in a study of γδ T cells in repeated Plasmodium falciparum infection. Gammadelta T cells were flow-sorted from PBMC into Vgamma9/Vdelta2+ and Vdelta2-negative populations for bulk analysis. TCRdb re-processed the multiplex PCR reads using CATT. Of roughly 90,000 delta-chain clones detected, 0.95% to 1% appear once; the ten largest clones hold around a tenth. Sample: gamma-delta T cells from blood. The receptors were gathered from a pool of human donors (malaria-infected and uninfected, not separated).

Notes on this clone: The TCRdb protein comes from a much larger clone and disagrees with this DNA's translation at residue 3, likely due to a read error; the protein given here is derived from the DNA. The gene calls are TRDV2 and TRDJ1, with 9 nucleotides matching TRDD3. TCRdb is silent on the J gene; assignment here came from matching the DNA to germline. Germline V gene lookup returns CDR1 GEAIGNYY and CDR2 EKD. The CDR3 loop spans 18 amino acids. The CDR3 coding sequence is TGTGCCTATGACACCCTAAATCTGGGGGATTTAGGGGCCGATAAACTCATCTTT. Protein sequence: CAYDTLNLGDLGADKLIF.

With regard to this clone: TCRdb's protein for this DNA is that of a much larger clone and differs from the translation at residue 6, likely a read error; the protein shown is the DNA translation. The chain has TRDV1 and TRDJ1; possible D gene TRDD2, 6 bases. Assignment of the J gene here rests on matching the DNA to germline, because TCRdb gives none. Trimming shortened V by 1 base and J by 8 bases, and 26 bases separated the two germline ends. This CDR3 has 18 residues. Germline lookup yields CDR1 TSWWSYY and CDR2 QGS. The CDR3 nucleotides read TGTGCTCTTGGGGAACAGTTCCTAGCCCCTGGAATCCCAGCGAAACTCATCTTT. It yields the protein CALGEQFLAPGIPAKLIF.

This clone was seen a few times. The TCRdb record carries a much larger clone's protein, which differs from this DNA's translation at residue 4; a read error is the likely cause, and the protein listed here is the DNA translation. The V call is TRDV2, the J call TRDJ1; 7 bases agree with TRDD3. TCRdb is silent on the J gene; assignment here came from matching the DNA to germline. This CDR3 is 18 amino acids long. The germline gives CDR1 GEAIGNYY, CDR2 EKD. The chain's CDR3 is CACATVGEDTMTRYKLIF. The CDR3 nucleotides are TGTGCCTGTGCCACCGTGGGAGAGGATACGATGACTCGGTATAAACTCATCTTT.

This clone was picked up many times. The same CDR3 also results from other DNA sequences found in this sample. The V gene is TRDV1, the J gene TRDJ1; 8 bases fit TRDD3. Germline CDR1 TSWWSYY, CDR2 QGS. This CDR3 region has 22 residues. V shed 0 bases, J shed 0 bases, and the junction held 21 bases outside the gene matches. The CDR3: CALGELGPPLGGTGIYTDKLIF. CDR3 DNA sequence: TGTGCTCTTGGGGAACTGGGACCTCCACTGGGGGGAACAGGAATCTACACCGATAAACTCATCTTT.

With respect to this clone: A far more abundant clone sits one base away, making this likely a read error. This specimen includes other DNA sequences encoding the same CDR3. The chain recombines TRDV1 with TRDJ1, with D tentatively TRDD3 (5 bases). Germline V gene lookup returns CDR1 TSWWSYY and CDR2 QGS. CDR3 length: 22 amino acids. CDR3 nucleotides: TGCGCTCTTGGGGAACGAGGATGGTGTGAGTCCCACCCTTTACCTGCGACCGATAAACTCATCTTT. It codes for CALGERGWCESHPLPATDKLIF.

In regard to this clone: A read error likely explains why the TCRdb protein, taken from a much larger clone, differs from this DNA's translation at residue 16; the protein shown is translated from the DNA. This chain links TRDV1 with TRDJ1; 8 nucleotides agree with TRDD3. No J gene was available from TCRdb, and it was assigned here by a germline match of the DNA. This CDR3 has 22 residues. Germline CDR1 reads TSWWSYY; CDR2 reads QGS. J was trimmed by 1 base and V by 1 base; bases with no gene match: 23. The CDR3 nucleotides read TGTGCTCTTGGGGAACCCCACTTACCCCCTCCGTACTGGGGGTCCAGCACCGATAAACTCATCTTT. Translated, it gives CALGEPHLPPPYWGSSTDKLIF.

There are a few counts of this clone. TCRdb's entry gives the protein of a much larger clone, which mismatches this DNA's translation at residue 13, likely from a read error; the protein reported here is translated from the DNA. The CDR3 bases are TGTGCTCTTGGGGAAGCTTTTTGTGATGGAACAGCACCACTCTTCTTT. Its translation is CALGEAFCDGTAPLFF. The V call is TRDV1, the J call TRDJ2; the D is unclear. CDR1 and CDR2 from the germline V gene are TSWWSYY and QGS. This CDR3 comprises 16 residues.

This clone was seen a handful of times. A far larger clone is off by one base, so a read error is likely. Other DNA sequences in this specimen translate into the identical CDR3. DNA for the CDR3: TGTGCTCTTGGGGAACGAGGGGAAACCCATTACTACACCGATAAACTCATCTTT. Its protein product is CALGERGETHYYTDKLIF. The chain couples TRDV1 to TRDJ1, with D possibly matching TRDD3 (5 bases). The CDR3 is 18 amino acids. Per the germline V gene, CDR1 is TSWWSYY and CDR2 is QGS. Between the trimmed V and J ends, which lost 1 base and 0 bases, there was a span of 18 bases.

This clone was recorded at least ten times. A single base is all that separates this from a far larger clone, so a read error is likely. Other DNA sequences within the sample encode an identical CDR3. This sequence joins TRAV38-2/DV8 and TRDJ1, with TRDD3 identical over 13 bases. CDR3 size: 22 residues. Germline trimming cut 2 bases from V and 3 bases from J; bases unmatched to any gene: 22. Germline values: CDR1 TSESDYY, CDR2 QEAYKQQN. The CDR3 region is CAYRRFFAFPPSTGGYADKLIF. In DNA, the CDR3 is TGTGCTTATAGGAGATTCTTTGCTTTCCCCCCGAGTACTGGGGGATACGCCGATAAACTCATCTTT.

This clone was counted a few times. A read error is likely here: a far larger clone is one base away. This CDR3 is also generated by other DNA sequences in the sample. The chain has TRDV2 and TRDJ1; 10 bases fit TRDD3. TCRdb carries no J gene annotation; the J gene was assigned here by matching the DNA with germline. The germline gives CDR1 GEAIGNYY, CDR2 EKD. This CDR3 region has 16 residues. CDR3 sequence (DNA): TGTGCCTGTGACAATTTGGGGGATACCAGTACCGACAAACTCATCTTT. It translates to CACDNLGDTSTDKLIF.

About this clone itself: TCRdb assigns this DNA the protein of a much larger clone, which departs from its translation at residue 9; this likely reflects a read error, and the protein shown comes from translating the DNA. CDR3: CACDTLESPGGLTDKLIF. The CDR3 DNA reads as TGTGCCTGTGACACGCTAGAGTCGCCGGGGGGATTGACCGATAAACTCATCTTT. The rearrangement uses TRDV2 and TRDJ1, with TRDD3 matching 7 bases. The J gene comes from matching the DNA to germline here; TCRdb lacks it. V lost 1 base, J lost 2 bases, and 15 bases stayed unmatched. There are 18 residues in the CDR3. From germline, CDR1 is GEAIGNYY and CDR2 EKD.

Comments on this clone: Only one base separates this from a far larger clonotype, so it likely reflects a read error. Other DNA sequences in this specimen translate into the identical CDR3. The rearrangement joins TRDV1 to TRDJ1, with D perhaps matching TRDD2 (5 bases). Assignment of the J gene here rests on matching the DNA to germline, because TCRdb gives none. Germline V gene sequence: CDR1 TSWWSYY, CDR2 QGS. CDR3 length: 16 residues. Trimming took off 8 bases at V and 5 bases at J, with 24 bases between the two ends. The CDR3 bases are TGTGCTCTTCTAAAGGGGTGGCCTTCGGGAACTGATAAACTCATCTTT. It encodes CALLKGWPSGTDKLIF.

This clone was observed a few times. The protein given by TCRdb reflects a much larger clone and differs at residue 17 from this DNA's translation, likely from a read error; the protein shown is the DNA's translation. Here the V gene is TRDV2, but the J gene went uncalled; the table assigns TRDD3, which was not confirmed against the DNA. The CDR3 loop spans 19 amino acids. Germline CDR1 and CDR2: GEAIGNYY and EKD. This chain's CDR3 is CACDPLGDTPSSYTDKPIF. As DNA, the CDR3 is TGTGCCTGTGACCCTCTGGGGGATACGCCCTCATCGTACACCGATAAACCCATCTTT.

This clone has a handful of counts. The likely explanation is a read error, given a far larger clone one base away. Other nucleotide sequences from this sample produce the same CDR3. J is TRDJ1 and V is TRDV1, with D possibly being TRDD3 (5 bases). The CDR3 has 15 residues. Trimming took 0 bases from V and 2 from J, leaving 10 bases between them. From germline, CDR1 is TSWWSYY and CDR2 QGS. This chain's CDR3 is CALGELTGGTDKLIF. CDR3 bases: TGTGCTCTTGGGGAACTTACCGGGGGGACCGATAAACTCATCTTT.

In its sample, this clone was seen many times. The protein TCRdb lists belongs to a much larger clone and differs from this DNA's translation at residue 3, which points to a read error; the protein shown is made from the DNA. V gene TRDV2 combines with J gene TRDJ1; 8 nucleotides align to TRDD3. The germline V gene encodes CDR1 GEAIGNYY and CDR2 EKD. CDR3 size: 17 residues. This chain's CDR3 is CAYDTVSGIRNTDKLIF. The CDR3 nucleotides are TGTGCCTATGACACCGTCTCCGGGATACGAAACACCGATAAACTCATCTTT.

This clone was recorded a few times. The amino acid sequence in TCRdb belongs to a much larger clone and departs from this DNA's translation at residue 11, likely a sequencing read error; the sequence shown is translated from the DNA. No J gene call was made, and the V gene is TRDV1. Germline loops: CDR1 TSWWSYY, CDR2 QGS. This CDR3 is built from 13 residues. The CDR3 loop reads CALRFPYTDKHIF. The CDR3 nucleotides read TGTGCTCTTAGATTCCCATACACCGATAAACACATCTTT.

Ten or more counts support this clone. TCRdb pairs this DNA with a much larger clone's protein that differs at residue 16, likely a read error; the protein shown was translated from the DNA. CDR3 in DNA: TGTGCCTGTGACACCGGGGGGTACTGGGGGACCCCGGGGATCGATAGACTCATCTTT. Its translation: CACDTGGYWGTPGIDRLIF. The rearrangement links TRDV2 to TRDJ1; 9 bases are shared with TRDD3. The CDR3 sequence is 19 residues long. CDR1 is GEAIGNYY, CDR2 EKD, per germline.

Only a few counts were recorded for this clone. The protein TCRdb lists belongs to a much larger clone and differs from this DNA's translation at residue 6, which points to a read error; the protein shown is made from the DNA. This CDR3 is CALGEPRRGWGAAPDKLIF. CDR3 sequence (DNA): TGTGCTCTTGGGGAACCGCGGCGGGGATGGGGGGCGGCACCCGATAAACTCATCTTT. The genes are TRDV1 and TRDJ1; tentatively, D is TRDD3 (6 bases). This CDR3 region has 19 residues. Trimming took 1 base from V and 3 from J, leaving 24 bases between them. Per germline, CDR1 TSWWSYY and CDR2 QGS.

There are many counts of this clone. J is TRDJ1 and V is TRDV1; 8 nucleotides line up with TRDD3. Germline CDR1 and CDR2: TSWWSYY and QGS. V lost 0 bases, J lost 1 base, and 19 bases stayed unmatched. The CDR3 is 21 amino acids. The CDR3 region has the DNA TGTGCTCTTGGGGAACTCAAGGGTCCCCTAGTACTGGGGGGGTGCACCGATAAACTCATCTTT. Translated, it gives CALGELKGPLVLGGCTDKLIF.

On this clone: Given a far larger clone just one base away, this is likely a sequencing read error. This CDR3 is also generated by other DNA sequences in the sample. The chain carries TRDV1 and TRDJ1; 10 nucleotides agree with TRDD3. TCRdb records no J gene; here it was assigned by comparing the DNA to germline. V gave up 3 bases and J gave up 4 bases; unmatched junction bases: 8. CDR1 is TSWWSYY, CDR2 QGS, per germline. CDR3 length: 16 residues. The CDR3 region is CALGEHTGGSGDKLIF. DNA of the CDR3: TGTGCTCTTGGGGAGCATACTGGGGGATCTGGCGATAAACTCATCTTT.

In the case of this clone: A far larger clone lies a single base away; this is likely a read error. The sample has other DNA sequences that encode this CDR3 too. V is TRAV29/DV5 and J is TRDJ1; 13 positions agree with TRDD3. The J gene was not available in TCRdb and was assigned here by matching the DNA to germline segments. The germline gives CDR1 NSMFDY, CDR2 ISSIKDK. J was trimmed by 0 bases and V by 1 base; bases with no gene match: 42. This CDR3 region has 29 residues. The CDR3 sequence: CAASSGPFPIPYWGIRVLWNCKYTDKLIF. The DNA for the CDR3 is TGTGCAGCAAGCTCCGGCCCTTTTCCTATACCGTACTGGGGGATACGCGTATTGTGGAATTGTAAGTACACCGATAAACTCATCTTT.

This clone was detected a few times. A far larger clone is only one base removed, so a read error is likely. Other DNA sequences from this sample encode an identical CDR3 as well. The CDR3 DNA reads TGTGCTCTTGGGGAACAGCCTACCAACCTTCTACTGGGGGATAAGAACACCGATAAACTCATCTTT. The encoded protein is CALGEQPTNLLLGDKNTDKLIF. The chain uses TRDV1 and TRDJ1; the match to TRDD3 covers 11 bases. The J gene, left out of TCRdb, was set here by checking the DNA against germline. V shed 1 base, J shed 0 bases, and the junction held 19 bases outside the gene matches. Germline CDR1 reads TSWWSYY; CDR2 reads QGS. The CDR3 totals 22 residues.

Comment on this clone: The protein that TCRdb holds for this DNA derives from a much larger clone and differs from the translated DNA at residue 7, which likely indicates a read error; the protein shown here is translated from the DNA. The V and J genes are TRDV1 and TRDJ1; D is ambiguous. The length of the CDR3 is 15 residues. V lost 7 bases to trimming and J lost 1 base, with 16 bases between them. Germline assignment: CDR1 TSWWSYY and CDR2 QGS. CDR3 DNA: TGTGCTCTTGAGGCCCCCCTCTCCTCCACCGATAAACTCATCTTT. Amino acids: CALEAPLSSTDKLIF.

This clone was recorded a few times. The protein given by TCRdb reflects a much larger clone and differs at residue 9 from this DNA's translation, likely from a read error; the protein shown is the DNA's translation. The rearrangement links TRDV1 to TRDJ1, with TRDD3 identical over 7 bases. Assignment of the J gene here rests on matching the DNA to germline, because TCRdb gives none. This CDR3 spans 19 amino acids. Germline assignment: CDR1 TSWWSYY and CDR2 QGS. Unmatched junction bases numbered 14, after V lost 1 base and J lost 0 bases. CDR3 coding DNA: TGTGCTCTTGGGGAACCCAAACACCCGGGGGATGGGAACACCGATAAACTCATCTTT. It is translated as CALGEPKHPGDGNTDKLIF.

In this sample, this clone turned up a few times. The amino acid sequence in TCRdb belongs to a much larger clone and departs from this DNA's translation at residue 3, likely a sequencing read error; the sequence shown is translated from the DNA. The chain links TRDV2 to TRDJ1; unclear D gene. Here the J gene was assigned by germline matching of the DNA, as TCRdb has none. CDR1 and CDR2 (germline): GEAIGNYY, EKD. The CDR3 covers 16 residues. The DNA for the CDR3 is TGTGCCCGTGACACCGTGGGAGGCTTTTACACCGATAAACTCATCTTT. Amino acids: CARDTVGGFYTDKLIF.

Turning to this clone: TCRdb assigns this DNA the protein of a much larger clone, which departs from its translation at residue 4; this likely reflects a read error, and the protein shown comes from translating the DNA. The genes are TRDV2 and TRDJ1; 9 bases align to TRDD3. No J segment appears in TCRdb, so it was assigned here by matching the sequence to germline. The CDR3 is made up of 18 amino acids. CDR1 is GEAIGNYY and CDR2 is EKD in the germline V gene. The CDR3 coding sequence is TGTGCCTGTTACACCGTAGGGGGGGATACTCTGTACACCGATAAACTCATCTTT. Its protein is CACYTVGGDTLYTDKLIF.